This TCR beta chain was sequenced in a study of lung T cells in sarcoidosis with Löfgren's syndrome. Study-level points and caveats: Löfgren's syndrome patients reportedly showed greatest TRAV12-1 and TRBV2 expansion versus controls.

Comments on this clonotype: What it binds is unknown. A much larger clonotype is one base distant, so this may be a read error. Because it lacks the conserved phenylalanine or tryptophan at the end, this CDR3 is likely a read error.

TCRdb used MiXCR to reprocess the reads, holding one entry per CDR3 protein. The table has about 20,000 distinct CDR3 sequences, about 22% seen once. Germline CDR1 reads KGHSH; CDR2 reads LQKENI. CDR3 length equals 13 residues. Deletions cut 6 bases from V and 5 bases from J, with 13 bases between. The chain carries TRBV18 and TRBJ2-5; possibly TRBD2 for D (5 bases). This TCR came from a human donor with sarcoidosis (Löfgren's syndrome or another form), or a control subject (not recorded which). The sequenced material came from CD4+ T cells from PBMCs. In DNA, the CDR3 is TGTGCCAGCTCCGGACTCCCTGGGGAGACCCAGTACCTC. Translation: CASSGLPGETQYL.